This TCR beta chain was found in a study of Ad26.COV2.S vaccination and SARS-CoV-2 variants. The CDR3 spans 15 residues. Germline V gene sequence: CDR1 KGHDR, CDR2 SFDVKD. V was clipped by 0 bases and J by 4 bases, with 10 bases between them. Sequenced by immunoSEQ multiplex PCR; TCRdb stores in-frame clones only, minus some. In the table there are 510,000 or so clones, around 88% of which are singletons. Treatment of the sample: roughly 20 received Ad26.COV2.S at low or high dose, single or two shots; 5 received placebo; per-sample allocation not given. The samples were gathered on day 63 after the first injection of vaccine or placebo.

The sequencing used peripheral blood, collected in a trial of Ad26.COV2.S vaccine versus placebo. The chain combines TRBV24-1 with TRBJ2-3; D is undetermined. The origin of this receptor is a person aged 18-65 years who received the Ad26.COV2.S COVID-19 vaccine or a placebo. DNA for the CDR3: TGTGCCACCAGTGATTTGCGGACGAGCCCAGATACGCAGTATTTT. It specifies CATSDLRTSPDTQYF.